The 10 T cell receptor beta chains below were found in one sample sequenced in a study of identical twins. TCRdb reprocessed the 5' RACE reads via MiXCR and lists one record per CDR3 protein. The table has 1.5 million or so distinct CDR3 sequences, 25% to 35% seen once. The material sequenced was cord blood. These receptors were taken from a newborn girl in good health.

The chain carries TRBV3-1 and TRBJ2-2, with 8 bases fitting TRBD2. Trimming took 0 bases from V and 4 from J; bases not matched to a gene: 10. Germline CDR1 and CDR2: LGHDT and YNNKEL (reference sequence). This CDR3 has 18 residues. CDR3 DNA sequence: TGTGCCAGCAGCCAAGATACGTCCACTAGCGGACCCACCGGGGAGCTGTTTTTT. It is translated as CASSQDTSTSGPTGELFF.

The chain is built from TRBV12-3 or TRBV12-4 and TRBJ2-3; D gene unclear. CDR3 size: 15 residues. V shed 5 bases and J shed 3 bases, with 15 bases lying between them. Here the CDR3 DNA reads TGTGCCAGCAGTGTAAAAAGGGTGAGGACAGATACGCAGTATTTT. This sequence encodes CASSVKRVRTDTQYF.

This clonotype came up many times. The CDR3 nucleotides are TGTGCCAGCAGCTTAACGGGACTAGCGGGAGGCCACAATGAGCAGTTCTTC. Translating gives CASSLTGLAGGHNEQFF. This rearrangement joins TRBV7-2 to TRBJ2-1, with 15 bases matching TRBD2. Germline CDR1 reads SGHTA; CDR2 reads FQGNSA. V was clipped by 2 bases and J by 5 bases; unmatched bases: 4. This CDR3 has 17 residues.

This clonotype has more than one count but fewer than ten. The chain is built from TRBV28 and TRBJ2-4; TRBD2 agrees at 12 bases. This CDR3 region has 21 residues. The junction had 13 bases not matched to a gene; V was cut back by 1 base and J by 0 bases. The V gene's germline CDR1 is MDHEN and CDR2 SYDVKM. CDR3 nucleotides: TGTGCCAGCAGTTTATCCCGACTAGCGGGAGAGGGATGGAAAGCCAAAAACATTCAGTACTTC. This sequence encodes CASSLSRLAGEGWKAKNIQYF.

The chain links TRBV29-1 to TRBJ2-1; no clear D gene. The CDR3 length is 13 residues. V shed 3 bases and J shed 5 bases, with 11 bases lying between them. Germline V gives CDR1 SQVTM, CDR2 ANQGSEA. The CDR3 here is CSVEALTHNEQFF. The CDR3 nucleotides read TGCAGCGTTGAGGCTCTAACCCACAATGAGCAGTTCTTC.

The chain employs TRBV20-1 and TRBJ2-1; D might be TRBD2 (5 bases). Germline V gene lookup returns CDR1 DFQATT and CDR2 SNEGSKA (reference sequence). V was pared by 6 bases and J by 10 bases, with 22 bases between. The CDR3 has 14 amino acids. The CDR3 here is CSAQMRALLEEQFF. The CDR3, as DNA: TGCAGTGCCCAGATGAGGGCCTTGTTGGAGGAGCAGTTCTTC.

The chain carries TRBV10-3 and TRBJ2-1, with TRBD2 identical over 12 bases. Unmatched junction bases numbered 4, after V lost 6 bases and J lost 10 bases. The germline gives CDR1 ENHRY, CDR2 SYGVKD. The CDR3 extends over 13 amino acids. Here the CDR3 DNA reads TGTGCCATCAGAGGGACTAGCGGGTACGAGCAGTTCTTC. Protein: CAIRGTSGYEQFF.

This chain uses TRBV12-2 with TRBJ2-6; the D segment call TRBD2 is taken from the table without a DNA check. TRBV12-2 is annotated as a pseudogene. The length of the CDR3 is 20 residues. CDR3 protein: CASRLLTSGLHNSGANVLTF. The CDR3 DNA sequence: TGTGCAAGTCGCTTATTGACTAGCGGGCTCCACAACTCTGGGGCCAACGTCCTGACTTTC.

This chain joins TRBV27 and TRBJ1-6, with D unclear. Germline loops: CDR1 MNHEY, CDR2 SMNVEV (reference sequence). The CDR3 has 15 amino acids. Trimming removed 1 base at V and 5 bases at J, with 9 bases between. The DNA for the CDR3 is TGTGCCAGCAGTTTATTAGGAGTGGATAATTCACCCCTCCACTTT. Amino acid sequence: CASSLLGVDNSPLHF.

This clonotype appeared a few times. The rearrangement uses TRBV7-2 and TRBJ2-3; TRBD2 matches 11 bases. The germline V gene encodes CDR1 SGHTA and CDR2 FQGNSA. V was pared by 5 bases and J by 0 bases, with 4 bases of the junction left unmatched. The CDR3 is 16 residues long. CDR3 sequence (DNA): TGTGCCAGCAGCACGGGACTAGCGGAGAGCACAGATACGCAGTATTTT. It specifies CASSTGLAESTDTQYF. Variable domain in full (rest from reference TRBV7-2 and TRBJ2-3): GAGVSQSPSNKVTEKGKDVELRCDPISGHTALYWYRQSLGQGLEFLIYFQGNSAPDKSGLPSDRFSAERTGGSVSTLTIQRTQQEDSAVYLCASSTGLAESTDTQYFGPGTRLTVL.